This T cell receptor beta chain came from a study of blood T cell repertoires in COVID-19. Across the study: Sites across the United States, Italy and Spain contributed samples from acute and convalescent COVID-19.

In the study's own analysis: Scientists estimated how many nucleated cells there were by amplifying reference gene primers. The table came from immunoSEQ multiplex PCR; TCRdb's copy has only in-frame clones and leaves some out. That table supplies the V and J calls and clone size; D and trimming were determined from the DNA. The table records 200,000 to 250,000 clones, roughly 88% of them present only once. V was clipped by 5 bases and J by 8 bases; unmatched bases: 12. The CDR3 loop spans 15 amino acids. Germline CDR1 and CDR2: MDHEN and SYDVKM. The sample comprised peripheral blood. V is TRBV28 and J is TRBJ1-5, with TRBD1 matching 7 bases. The clonotype originates from a woman aged 25 to 39 with COVID-19, enrolled during active disease. CDR3 in amino acids: CASSTPTGQREPQHF. The CDR3 region has the DNA TGTGCCAGCAGTACCCCGACAGGGCAAAGGGAGCCCCAGCATTTT.